A selection of T cell receptor beta chains follows, all from one sample in a study of brain T cells in children with intractable seizures. TCRdb's copy holds only in-frame clones and misses some; the assay was immunoSEQ multiplex PCR. The top ten clones hold over 1.5% of a sample with approximately 77,000 clones, 85% to 95% of them seen once. Sequencing was performed on peripheral blood, taken at surgery. All receptors derive from a boy under three years old with tuberous sclerosis and intractable seizures. Both conserved end residues are part of each CDR3. The order of the fields is clone size, D gene, J gene, V gene, CDR3 DNA, CDR3 protein. The D gene is left open where the match is weak. Only part of the rows carry a size: once, few, many, or a class if the clone is expanded.

-,-,TRBJ1-2,TRBV19,TGTGCCAGTAGTATCTCAGGGCCTCTGTTCTTC,CASSISGPLFF
-,TRBD2,TRBJ2-3,TRBV29-1,TGCAGCGTCTCCGGGACTAGGGGCACAGATACGCAGTATTTT,CSVSGTRGTDTQYF
once,-,TRBJ1-6,TRBV30,TGTGCCTGGAGTGTAATAGGCCGTTCACCCCTCCACTTT,CAWSVIGRSPLHF
-,-,TRBJ2-1,TRBV6-5,TGTGCCAGCAGAGACCGGGACTCCTCTTACAATGAGCAGTTCTTC,CASRDRDSSYNEQFF
-,TRBD1,TRBJ1-2,TRBV19,TGTGCCAGTAGTGTCCCTACAGGGGCTGGGGGCTATGGCTACACCTTC,CASSVPTGAGGYGYTF
-,-,TRBJ1-5,TRBV2,TGTGCCAGCAACAGGGTCCGCAATCAGCCCCAGCATTTT,CASNRVRNQPQHF
-,-,TRBJ2-7,TRBV5-1,TGCGCCAGCAGCGAGGGGCGGGGTTCCCACGAGCAGTACTTC,CASSEGRGSHEQYF
once,-,TRBJ1-5,TRBV4-1,TGCGCCAGCAGCCAAGAACCGGCGACAGCTGTAAAGAGCAATCAGCCCCAGCATTTT,CASSQEPATAVKSNQPQHF
-,-,TRBJ1-2,TRBV9,TGTGCCAGCAGTAGGACACCTGAATATGGCTACACCTTC,CASSRTPEYGYTF
-,-,TRBJ1-1,TRBV4-2,TGTGCCAGCAGCCAAGATAAACAGGGAAATACTGAAGCTTTCTTT,CASSQDKQGNTEAFF
-,-,TRBJ2-7,TRBV30,TGTGCCTGGGGAGAGGGCGAGCAGTACTTC,CAWGEGEQYF
-,-,TRBJ2-5,TRBV25-1,TGTGCCAGCAGACCAAGCGGACAAGAGACCCAGTACTTC,CASRPSGQETQYF
-,TRBD1,TRBJ2-7,TRBV5-6,TGTGCCAGCAGCTCTCCGGGACAGCTCTACGAGCAGTACTTC,CASSSPGQLYEQYF
-,-,TRBJ1-4,TRBV3-1/TRBV3-2,TGTGCCAGCAGCCAAGTCAGGGACTCGGCCAACAATGAAAAACTGTTTTTT,CASSQVRDSANNEKLFF
-,-,TRBJ2-1,TRBV11-1,TGTGCCAGCAGCTTAGATCTAGCGCCCGCCAATGAGCAGTTCTTC,CASSLDLAPANEQFF
-,TRBD2,TRBJ2-1,TRBV19,TGTGCCAGCCAGGGACTAGCGGGCTACAATGAGCAGTTCTTC,CASQGLAGYNEQFF
-,-,TRBJ2-2,TRBV11-3,TGTGCCAGCAGCCGACTAGTGGGGACCGGGGAGCTGTTTTTT,CASSRLVGTGELFF
few,-,TRBJ1-5,TRBV19,TGTGCCAGTAGTATTAGGGGGATCAATCAGCCCCAGCATTTT,CASSIRGINQPQHF
-,-,TRBJ2-3,TRBV27,TGTGCCAGCAGTTTGGGGTGGGCTGAGGTTGGGGATACGCAGTATTTT,CASSLGWAEVGDTQYF
-,-,TRBJ2-1,TRBV29-1,TGCAGCGTTCTCTTAGCGGAGTACAATGAGCAGTTCTTC,CSVLLAEYNEQFF
-,TRBD1,TRBJ1-2,TRBV7-9,TGTGCCAGCAGCTTAGAGGAGGGGGCACACTATGGCTACACCTTC,CASSLEEGAHYGYTF
-,-,TRBJ1-2,TRBV2,TGTGCCACCCTCCTGGACAGTAACTATGGCTACACCTTC,CATLLDSNYGYTF
once,-,TRBJ1-2,TRBV5-6,TGTGCCAGCAGCTTGGCCTTACTGACCTATGGCTACACCTTC,CASSLALLTYGYTF
-,TRBD1,TRBJ1-3,TRBV5-6,TGTGCCAGCAGCTGGGGGACAGGCAACTCTGGAAACACCATATATTTT,CASSWGTGNSGNTIYF
-,-,TRBJ1-4,TRBV7-9,TGTGCCAGCAGCTTAGTTTCGGGGAGGAATGAAAAACTGTTTTTT,CASSLVSGRNEKLFF
once,-,TRBJ1-1,TRBV7-3,TGTGCCAGCAGCTTGGGTAGGGGTATGAACACTGAAGCTTTCTTT,CASSLGRGMNTEAFF
-,-,TRBJ2-3,TRBV13,TGTGCCAGCAGCTTAGAGACAGATACGCAGTATTTT,CASSLETDTQYF
-,TRBD2,TRBJ2-7,TRBV7-2,TGTGCCAGCAGCTTGCTAGCGGGGGGAAGCTCCTACGAGCAGTACTTC,CASSLLAGGSSYEQYF